This TCR beta chain was identified during a study of Graves' ophthalmopathy and Graves' hyperthyroidism. Study results and limitations: The model's ophthalmopathy progression predictions had approximately 65% sensitivity and less than 85% specificity. The majority of expanded thyroid clonotypes above 0.001 frequency also occurred in blood.

RNA transcripts were the source from which TCR beta CDR3 regions were amplified. The library came from an HTBI-primed first-round RT-PCR and a second-round multiplex PCR. TCRdb processed the multiplex PCR reads anew with MiXCR; each CDR3 protein has one entry. Among over a million distinct CDR3 sequences listed, roughly two fifths were seen once. Other autoimmune disease, uncontrolled infection, pregnancy and lactation led to exclusion. A diagnosis was made from clinical symptoms together with serum thyroxine, TRAb, thyroid ultrasound and orbital computed tomography. The table lists this clonotype with a few counts. The antigen is unknown. The CDR3 has 13 residues. The V end was cut by 4 bases, the J end by 4 bases, with 5 bases between. The germline V gene has CDR1 LNHNV and CDR2 YYDKDF (reference sequence).

The sequence was obtained from an adult man with Graves' hyperthyroidism. Sample: peripheral blood or thyroid tissue (not recorded which). The rearrangement links TRBV15 to TRBJ2-6; no reliable D call. The CDR3 here is CATSTQGANVLTF. The CDR3 DNA reads as TGTGCCACCAGCACGCAGGGGGCCAACGTCCTGACTTTC.